The rows below give T cell receptor beta chains drawn from one sample of a study of cytomegalovirus exposure and HLA in healthy donors. Libraries were prepared by immunoSEQ multiplex PCR; TCRdb keeps only in-frame clonotypes and omits some of them. The table includes some 170,000 clones, roughly 77% detected once. The sample was PBMCs. The receptor source for this set is a man aged 18 to 30 in good health and CMV-seropositive. CDR3s include the opening cysteine and the closing phenylalanine or tryptophan. A D gene is named only where the DNA matches it firmly. The size field is filled for only some rows; it gives once, few, many or a size class.

>NA|TRBD1|TRBV7-9|TRBJ1-1
TGTGCCAGCAGCTTAGTCGCGGCAGGGGGAAGTTCGCAACAAGCTTTCTTT
CASSLVAAGGSSQQAFF
>NA|NA|TRBV28|TRBJ1-1
TGTGCCAGCAGTCGGGCCGGGACAACGAACACTGAAGCTTTCTTT
CASSRAGTTNTEAFF
>few|TRBD2|TRBV30|TRBJ2-3
TGTGCCTGGAGCCGGCTAGCGGGGGGATTCACAGATACGCAGTATTTT
CAWSRLAGGFTDTQYF
>NA|NA|TRBV5-1|TRBJ1-1
TGCGCCAGCAGCTTTGCGGGGTCGGACACTGAAGCTTTCTTT
CASSFAGSDTEAFF
>NA|NA|TRBV30|TRBJ1-3
TGTGCCCTGGGGGGAGGTGGAAACACCATATATTTT
CALGGGGNTIYF
>NA|NA|TRBV25-1|TRBJ1-4
TGTGCCAGCCAGCAGGGCCATCAAAATGAAAAACTGTTTTTT
CASQQGHQNEKLFF
>NA|TRBD1|TRBV19|TRBJ1-1
TGTGCCAGTAAGACAACACAGGGGGCGATTGATGCTTTCTTT
CASKTTQGAIDAFF
>NA|NA|TRBV6-5|TRBJ2-1
TGTGCCAGCAGAGCTTTGGTAACCTACAATGAGCAGTTCTTC
CASRALVTYNEQFF
>NA|NA|TRBV27|TRBJ2-1
TGTGCCAGCAGTTTACGGGGGGCGTGGTACAATGAGCAGTTCTTC
CASSLRGAWYNEQFF
>NA|NA|TRBV28|TRBJ1-5
TGTGCCAGCAGTTTATTGGCACTATATAGCAATCAGCCCCAGCATTTT
CASSLLALYSNQPQHF
>NA|TRBD1|TRBV7-3|TRBJ2-6
TGTGCCAGCAGCAGGACAGGGTCCGGGGCCAACGTCCTGACTTTC
CASSRTGSGANVLTF
>NA|NA|TRBV4-1|TRBJ1-2
TGCGCCAGCAGTCAGGGGATCTATGGCTACACCTTC
CASSQGIYGYTF
>once|TRBD1|TRBV30|TRBJ1-3
TGTGCCTGGAGCGACGGGACAGGGGAGGACACCATATATTTT
CAWSDGTGEDTIYF
>NA|TRBD1|TRBV6-4|TRBJ1-2
TGTGCCAGCAGTGTCGCCGGGACAGGGGGAGGCTACACCTTC
CASSVAGTGGGYTF
>once|NA|TRBV5-4|TRBJ1-1
TGTGCCAGCAGCTTGGGACAGATGAACACTGAAGCTTTCTTT
CASSLGQMNTEAFF
>NA|NA|TRBV2|TRBJ1-4
TGTGCCAGCATCCGGGGGGGCGGTAGTGAAAAACTGTTTTTT
CASIRGGGSEKLFF
>few|NA|TRBV28|TRBJ1-6
TGTGCCAGCAGTTTCGGTGACAGGAGTGGCACCCTCCACTTT
CASSFGDRSGTLHF
>NA|TRBD1|TRBV28|TRBJ2-2
TGTGCCAGCAGTTTTACCGGGACAGGGGTAAACACCGGGGAGCTGTTTTTT
CASSFTGTGVNTGELFF
>NA|NA|TRBV9|TRBJ1-1
TGTGCCAGCAGCCCTAATTGGGGAGGGACTGAAGCTTTCTTT
CASSPNWGGTEAFF
>NA|NA|TRBV2|TRBJ2-1
TGTGCCAGCAGTGGGGCTACGAATGAGCAGTTCTTC
CASSGATNEQFF
>few|TRBD1|TRBV7-3|TRBJ2-1
TGTGCCAGCAGCTTGGGCGGACAGGGCCAGCAGTTCTTC
CASSLGGQGQQFF
>NA|NA|TRBV5-1|TRBJ1-5
TGCGCCAGCAGCTTGGAAGGGGCAGGCAATCAGCCCCAGCATTTT
CASSLEGAGNQPQHF
>once|NA|TRBV7-2|TRBJ1-5
TGTGCCAGCAGCTCCAGGGGAGGGGGCAATCAGCCCCAGCATTTT
CASSSRGGGNQPQHF
>NA|TRBD2|TRBV18|TRBJ2-1
TGTGCCAGCTCTACCCCTAGCGGGAGCTACAATGAGCAGTTCTTC
CASSTPSGSYNEQFF
>NA|NA|TRBV5-1|TRBJ2-1
TGCGCCAGCAGCTTGGGTGTACGGGGTAATGAGCAGTTCTTC
CASSLGVRGNEQFF
>NA|NA|TRBV27|TRBJ1-2
TGTGCCAGCAGTCCGCAACAGGGATACTATGGCTACACCTTC
CASSPQQGYYGYTF
>NA|NA|TRBV5-6|TRBJ1-2
TGTGCCAGCAGCCCGTGGGTACTAGATAACTATGGCTACACCTTC
CASSPWVLDNYGYTF
>NA|NA|TRBV28|TRBJ2-5
TGTGCCAGCAGTTTAAGGGAGGGGGGTAGAGAGACCCAGTACTTC
CASSLREGGRETQYF
>NA|TRBD1|TRBV2|TRBJ1-1
TGTGCCAGCTCCCCCGGACAGGGGGCGTACACTGAAGCTTTCTTT
CASSPGQGAYTEAFF
>once|TRBD1|TRBV28|TRBJ1-5
TGTGCCAGCAGGACACAGGGGGGAGGCAATCAGCCCCAGCATTTT
CASRTQGGGNQPQHF
>NA|TRBD1|TRBV29-1|TRBJ2-5
TGCAGCGTTGAAAGGGGGGACAGGGTACAGACCCAGTACTTC
CSVERGDRVQTQYF
>NA|TRBD1|TRBV7-9|TRBJ1-2
TGTGCCAGCAGCAGAGACAGGGCTGGCTACACCTTC
CASSRDRAGYTF
>NA|NA|TRBV19|TRBJ1-3
TGTGCCAGTAGCAGGACCCTGGCGGGGACCTCTGGAAACACCATATATTTT
CASSRTLAGTSGNTIYF
>few|NA|TRBV5-6|TRBJ2-1
TGTGCCAGCAGCTTGGCCGTCGGGAGTGAGCAGTTCTTC
CASSLAVGSEQFF
>few|NA|TRBV6-1|TRBJ1-1
TGTGCCAGCAGTGAAACAGGGTTAGCTGAAGCTTTCTTT
CASSETGLAEAFF
>NA|NA|TRBV10-2|TRBJ2-5
TGCGCCAGCAGTGATAAAGGTTCCGGGACACCCCGGGAGACCCAGTACTTC
CASSDKGSGTPRETQYF
>NA|TRBD1|TRBV27|TRBJ1-1
TGTGCCAGCGGGAAGGACAGGGGGCGGGTGAACACTGAAGCTTTCTTT
CASGKDRGRVNTEAFF
>few|NA|TRBV25-1|TRBJ2-5
TGTGCCAGCAGTGAGGAGTGGGACTCAAAAGAGACCCAGTACTTC
CASSEEWDSKETQYF
>NA|TRBD1|TRBV5-6|TRBJ1-3
TGTGCCAGCGGCCGGGACAGAGGAAACACCATATATTTT
CASGRDRGNTIYF
>NA|NA|TRBV25-1|TRBJ1-1
TGTGCCAGCAGAAAGGGGCTGGAGTACACTGAAGCTTTCTTT
CASRKGLEYTEAFF
>NA|NA|TRBV7-3|TRBJ1-1
TGTGCCAGCAGCTCATCCTCGGGCACTGAAGCTTTCTTT
CASSSSSGTEAFF
>NA|NA|TRBV10-3|TRBJ1-1
TGTGCCATCCGGCCCCTTCGGGACACTGAAGCTTTCTTT
CAIRPLRDTEAFF
>NA|TRBD1|TRBV6-1|TRBJ2-1
TGTGCCAGCCGGGACAGGGGCTACAATGAGCAGTTCTTC
CASRDRGYNEQFF
>NA|TRBD2|TRBV27|TRBJ2-3
TGTGCCAGCAGTTTAAGACCTAGCGGATTCACAGATACGCAGTATTTT
CASSLRPSGFTDTQYF
>few|TRBD1|TRBV13|TRBJ2-3
TGTGCCAGCAGCATTTGGATGGCCGAGGCCGACTTCCGACAGGGTAGCACAGATACGCAGTATTTT
CASSIWMAEADFRQGSTDTQYF
>NA|NA|TRBV6-1|TRBJ1-2
TGTGCCAGCAAGAACCAGGCAGGGCAGGGCTACACCTTC
CASKNQAGQGYTF
>NA|NA|TRBV30|TRBJ1-2
TGTGCCTGGACCCTAGGGGCCGGGTATGGCTACACCTTC
CAWTLGAGYGYTF
>once|NA|TRBV28|TRBJ2-5
TGTGCCAGCACCTCAGAAGAGACCCAGTACTTC
CASTSEETQYF
>once|NA|TRBV12-2|TRBJ2-6
TGTGCAAGTCGCTTAGCTCCTGAAAGCAGGCCACGCTCTGGGGCCAACGTCCTGACTTTC
CASRLAPESRPRSGANVLTF
>NA|NA|TRBV7-9|TRBJ2-1
TGTGCCAGCAGCTTAGGGGAACAGGGCTCCGGTAATGAGCAGTTCTTC
CASSLGEQGSGNEQFF
>NA|TRBD2|TRBV7-9|TRBJ2-3
TGTGCCAGCAGCCCGGGACTAGCTCACGATTCAGATACGCAGTATTTT
CASSPGLAHDSDTQYF
>NA|NA|TRBV9|TRBJ2-1
TGTGCCAGCAGCGTAGAATGGGGGGATGAGCAGTTCTTC
CASSVEWGDEQFF
>few|NA|TRBV13|TRBJ2-4
TGTGCCAGCAGCTTTCCTGACGGGAAAAACATTCAGTACTTC
CASSFPDGKNIQYF
>NA|TRBD1|TRBV6-1|TRBJ1-1
TGTGCCAGCAGTGAGGGAGGGACAGGGTCTGAAGATTTCTTT
CASSEGGTGSEDFF
>NA|TRBD1|TRBV30|TRBJ1-2
TGTGCCTGGCTGGGGGTTGGACAGGGAGGGTACACCTTC
CAWLGVGQGGYTF
>NA|NA|TRBV2|TRBJ2-2
TGTGCCAGCAGCTCCGACTGGAGGGACACCGGGGAGCTGTTTTTT
CASSSDWRDTGELFF
>once|TRBD2|TRBV30|TRBJ2-2
TGTGCCTGGAGGGGGGAGGGGATATACACCGGGGAGCTGTTTTTT
CAWRGEGIYTGELFF
>NA|TRBD1|TRBV7-9|TRBJ2-3
TGTGCCAGCAGCTTAGTGGGCGGACAGGGATACACAGATACGCAGTATTTT
CASSLVGGQGYTDTQYF
>NA|TRBD1|TRBV19|TRBJ2-2
TGTGCCAGTAGCCAGTACCGGGACAGGGGGGGCGGGGAGCTGTTTTTT
CASSQYRDRGGGELFF
>NA|NA|TRBV2|TRBJ1-1
TGTGCCAGCAGTCTACAGTCCATGAACACTGAAGCTTTCTTT
CASSLQSMNTEAFF